Sequencing of this TCR beta chain was carried out in a study of blood T cells in healthy people across ages. Study-level results: Both naive CD4+ cell counts and diversity were greater in long-lived donors than in aged donors.

The length of the CDR3 is 13 residues. Germline V gene data show CDR1 as MNHEY and CDR2 as SMNVEV (reference sequence). Trimming at V came to 5 bases and at J to 7 bases, leaving 7 bases not matched to a gene. Donors each provided 8 to 10 milliliters of peripheral blood. PBMCs numbering at least 6 million were isolated per sample. This clonotype appeared a few times. Its target is not known. Alongside a J-beta primer mix, a sample-barcoded 5' primer served in a second PCR lasting roughly 6 to 11 cycles. TCRdb analysed the 5' RACE reads with MiXCR anew, one entry per CDR3 protein. The sample contains roughly 500,000 distinct CDR3 sequences, roughly a quarter of which appear only once.

This receptor was obtained from a woman between 65 and 79 years old in good health. Sequenced: blood. The V and J genes are TRBV27 and TRBJ1-2; 7 bases map to TRBD1. The CDR3 region is CASSEGARGGYTF. Written as DNA, the CDR3 is TGTGCCAGCAGTGAGGGGGCGAGAGGTGGCTACACCTTC.